The T cell receptor beta chain under discussion was sequenced for a study of T-cell reconstitution after alpha-beta-depleted transplantation in children. This clonotype came up many times. Germline lookup yields CDR1 DFQATT and CDR2 SNEGSKA (reference sequence). CDR3 length: 12 amino acids. V lost 3 bases and J 5 bases, leaving 10 bases between the germline ends. Using unique molecular identifiers, the investigators prepared the TCRbeta library. MiXCR, applied by TCRdb to the PCR reads, yields one record per CDR3 protein. Of about 27,000 distinct CDR3 sequences in the sample, about a sixth are singletons; the top ten hold around 36%.

The TCR comes from a male patient between 2 and 10 years old who had a stem cell transplant for acute lymphoblastic leukemia, so the T cells may come from the graft donor. The chain is built from TRBV20-1 and TRBJ2-5; D is undetermined. The input for sequencing was PBMCs, mostly from graft donor cells, taken 60 days after TCRalphabeta/CD19-depleted stem cell transplant. The CDR3 sequence is CSARELGETQYF. As DNA, the CDR3 is TGCAGTGCTAGGGAATTGGGTGAGACCCAGTACTTC.